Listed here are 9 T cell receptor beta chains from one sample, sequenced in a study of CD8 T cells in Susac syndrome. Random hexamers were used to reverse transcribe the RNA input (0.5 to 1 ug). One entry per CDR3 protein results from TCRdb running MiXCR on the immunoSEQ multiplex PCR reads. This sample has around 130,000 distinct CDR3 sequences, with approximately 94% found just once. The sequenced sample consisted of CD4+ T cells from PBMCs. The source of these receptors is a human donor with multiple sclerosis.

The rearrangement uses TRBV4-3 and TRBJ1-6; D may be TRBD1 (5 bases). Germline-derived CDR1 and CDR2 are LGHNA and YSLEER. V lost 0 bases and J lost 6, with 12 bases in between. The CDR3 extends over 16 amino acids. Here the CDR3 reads CASSQDPGPTNSPLHF. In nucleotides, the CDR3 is TGCGCCAGCAGCCAAGATCCGGGACCGACTAATTCACCCCTCCACTTT.

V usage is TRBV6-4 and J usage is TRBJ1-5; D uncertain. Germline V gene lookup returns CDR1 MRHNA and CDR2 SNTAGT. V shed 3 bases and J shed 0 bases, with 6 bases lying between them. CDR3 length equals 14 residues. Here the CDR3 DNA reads TGTGCCAGCAGTGAGACGGTTAGCAATCAGCCCCAGCATTTT. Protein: CASSETVSNQPQHF.

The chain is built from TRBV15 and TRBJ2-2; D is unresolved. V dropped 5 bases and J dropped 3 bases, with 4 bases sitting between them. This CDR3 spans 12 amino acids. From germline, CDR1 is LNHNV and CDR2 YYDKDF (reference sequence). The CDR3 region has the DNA TGTGCCACCAGCGGCGACACCGGGGAGCTGTTTTTT. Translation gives CATSGDTGELFF. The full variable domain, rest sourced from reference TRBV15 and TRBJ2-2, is DAMVIQNPRYQVTQFGKPVTLSCSQTLNHNVMYWYQQKSSQAPKLLFHYYDKDFNNEADTPDNFQSRRPNTSFCFLDIRSPGLGDTAMYLCATSGDTGELFFGEGSRLTVL.

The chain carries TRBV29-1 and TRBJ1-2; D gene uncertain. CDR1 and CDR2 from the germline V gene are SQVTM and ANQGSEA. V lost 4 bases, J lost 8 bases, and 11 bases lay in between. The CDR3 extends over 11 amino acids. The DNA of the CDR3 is TGCAGCGTTGTAGCCACCTTGGGCTACACCTTC. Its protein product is CSVVATLGYTF. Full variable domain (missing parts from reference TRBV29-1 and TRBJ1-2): SAVISQKPSRDICQRGTSLTIQCQVDSQVTMMFWYRQQPGQSLTLIATANQGSEATYESGFVIDKFPISRPNLTFSTLTVSNMSPEDSSIYLCSVVATLGYTFGSGTRLTVV.

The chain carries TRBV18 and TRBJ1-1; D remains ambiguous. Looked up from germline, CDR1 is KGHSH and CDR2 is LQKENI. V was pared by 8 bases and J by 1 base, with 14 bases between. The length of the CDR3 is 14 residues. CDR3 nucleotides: TGTGCCAGCCAAATAGCGTCAGGGAACACTGAAGCTTTCTTT. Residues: CASQIASGNTEAFF.

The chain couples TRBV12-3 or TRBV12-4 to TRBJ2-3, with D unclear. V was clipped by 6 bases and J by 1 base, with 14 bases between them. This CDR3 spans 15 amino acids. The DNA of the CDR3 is TGTGCCAGCAGGGAGTCGCCCTGGGGCACAGATACGCAGTATTTT. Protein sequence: CASRESPWGTDTQYF.

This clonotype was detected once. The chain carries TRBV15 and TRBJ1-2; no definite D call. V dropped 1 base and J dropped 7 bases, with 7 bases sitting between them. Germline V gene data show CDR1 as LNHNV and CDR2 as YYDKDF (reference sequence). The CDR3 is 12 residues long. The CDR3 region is CATSRVGFGYTF. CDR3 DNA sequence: TGTGCCACCAGCAGAGTGGGCTTTGGCTACACCTTC. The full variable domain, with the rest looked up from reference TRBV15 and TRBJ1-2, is DAMVIQNPRYQVTQFGKPVTLSCSQTLNHNVMYWYQQKSSQAPKLLFHYYDKDFNNEADTPDNFQSRRPNTSFCFLDIRSPGLGDTAMYLCATSRVGFGYTFGSGTRLTVV.

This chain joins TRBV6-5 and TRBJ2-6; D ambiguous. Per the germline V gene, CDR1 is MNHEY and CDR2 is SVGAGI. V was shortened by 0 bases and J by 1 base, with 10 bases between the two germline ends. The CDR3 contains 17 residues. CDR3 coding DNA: TGTGCCAGCAGTTACTCCTTACCGGCTTCTGGGGCCAACGTCCTGACTTTC. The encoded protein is CASSYSLPASGANVLTF.

CDR3 nucleotides: TGTGCCAGCTCACCGATAGACAGGGGGGAGAACACTGAAGCTTTCTTT. It encodes CASSPIDRGENTEAFF. V gene TRBV18 combines with J gene TRBJ1-1; 9 nucleotides line up with TRBD1. Germline loops: CDR1 KGHSH, CDR2 LQKENI. Trimming took 3 bases from V and 1 from J; bases not matched to a gene: 6. CDR3 length equals 16 residues.